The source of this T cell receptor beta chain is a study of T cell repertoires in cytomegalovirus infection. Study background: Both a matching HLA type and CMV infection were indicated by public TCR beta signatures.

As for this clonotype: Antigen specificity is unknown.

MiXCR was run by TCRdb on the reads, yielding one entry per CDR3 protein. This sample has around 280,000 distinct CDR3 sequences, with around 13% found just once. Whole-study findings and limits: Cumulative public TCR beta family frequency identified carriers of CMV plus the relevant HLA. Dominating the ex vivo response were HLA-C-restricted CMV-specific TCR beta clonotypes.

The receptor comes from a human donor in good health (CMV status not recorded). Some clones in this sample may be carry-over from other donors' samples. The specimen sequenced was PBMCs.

The CDR3 region is CASSELTSGGYEQYF. In nucleotides, the CDR3 is TGTGCCAGCAGTGAATTAACCAGCGGGGGCTACGAGCAGTACTTC. J is TRBJ2-7 and V is TRBV25-1, with 8 bases lining up with TRBD2. The V gene end was trimmed by 1 base and the J gene end by 3 bases; junction bases not matched to a gene: 5. The germline V gene encodes CDR1 MGHDK and CDR2 SYGVNS. The CDR3 is 15 residues long.